These T cell receptor beta chains were read from a single sample in a study of blood T cell repertoires in COVID-19. The repertoire was sequenced with immunoSEQ multiplex PCR; TCRdb's copy has only in-frame clones and lacks some. The sample shows 150,000 to 200,000 clones, approximately 92% of them seen only once. The source material was peripheral blood. These receptors came from a man aged 25 to 45 with COVID-19, enrolled during active disease. Each CDR3 is given with its conserved first and last residue. A D gene is named only where the DNA matches it firmly.

v_call	d_call	j_call	cdr3_aa
TRBV19	TRBD1	TRBJ1-1	CASSDRENTEAFF
TRBV27	TRBD1	TRBJ1-2	CASSLLTGGGYGYTF
TRBV25-1	TRBD2	TRBJ2-1	CASSEPSGVSSYNEQFF
TRBV11-1	TRBD1	TRBJ2-1	CAIEGQGGYEQFF
TRBV4-3	TRBD2	TRBJ2-4	CASSQDRDYKNIQYF
TRBV7-2	.	TRBJ2-7	CASSPTGRSSYEQYF
TRBV21-1	.	TRBJ2-1	CASSKVQGLINEQFF
TRBV30	TRBD1	TRBJ2-5	CAWTSDRGETQYF
TRBV6-5	TRBD1	TRBJ1-4	CASSYSTGGDEKLFF
TRBV7-3	TRBD2	TRBJ2-7	CASSQQTGGEQYF
TRBV4-1	.	TRBJ1-2	CASSQDDRLLGGYTF
TRBV6-5	.	TRBJ2-3	CASTHLGYTDTQYF
TRBV28	TRBD1	TRBJ2-7	CASSPGQVDYEQYF
TRBV5-4	.	TRBJ2-2	CASSLGGGGGELFF
TRBV6-5	TRBD1	TRBJ1-6	CASSRQGTDSPLHF
TRBV5-1	TRBD2	TRBJ2-3	CASALADPSTDTQYF
TRBV6-5	TRBD1	TRBJ2-7	CASSYGTGLGEQYF
TRBV7-2	.	TRBJ1-1	CASSQTQGAFF
TRBV4-3	.	TRBJ2-3	CASSQPPWDGGQADTQYF
TRBV6-2/TRBV6-3	.	TRBJ2-5	CASSYSQAVETQYF
TRBV4-1	TRBD1	TRBJ1-1	CASSQGPLQGGTEAFF
TRBV6-5	.	TRBJ1-6	CASSYSYGGDSPLHF
TRBV6-4	.	TRBJ2-1	CGSNQGRGSKNYNEQFF
TRBV27	.	TRBJ2-3	CASSLIAFGADTQYF
TRBV9	TRBD1	TRBJ1-6	CASSSRDRHSPLHF
TRBV4-1	.	TRBJ1-4	CASSQVYPTSTNEKLFF
TRBV2	.	TRBJ2-3	CASSESLPSNTQYF
TRBV6-5	.	TRBJ1-5	CASSSLHSSNQPQHF
TRBV6-2/TRBV6-3	TRBD1	TRBJ2-1	CASSPYTFDRGGTYNEQFF
TRBV11-2	TRBD1	TRBJ2-5	CASSSGQSEETQYF
TRBV27	TRBD1	TRBJ2-7	CASSSILWGQGNYEQYF
TRBV4-2	.	TRBJ2-2	CASSRAVGGTGELFF
TRBV19	.	TRBJ1-2	CATPQVSFSPANYGYTF
TRBV30	.	TRBJ1-2	CAWTGGRYGYTF
TRBV5-1	.	TRBJ1-2	CASSLGQLVYGYTF
TRBV10-1	TRBD2	TRBJ2-7	CARRLAGQNYEQYF
TRBV7-8	TRBD2	TRBJ2-1	CASSLVGGGAGGPYNEQFF
TRBV5-4	TRBD2	TRBJ2-1	CASTQWTSGSDEQFF
TRBV6-6	.	TRBJ1-2	CASSYSEGYGYTF
TRBV29-1	.	TRBJ1-1	CSVVRTPVVEAFF
TRBV11-1	.	TRBJ1-3	CASSLGWSSGNTIYF
TRBV11-2	TRBD2	TRBJ2-5	CASSLGLAGGRETQYF
TRBV5-1	TRBD1	TRBJ2-3	CASTPLGQGRADTQYF
TRBV4-2	TRBD2	TRBJ2-2	CASSHTGGGANTGELFF
TRBV2	.	TRBJ1-5	CASSEEGNSNQPQHF
TRBV5-1	.	TRBJ2-1	CASSLVVATEQFF
TRBV10-2	TRBD2	TRBJ2-1	CASSERTSGGAVFF
TRBV4-3	.	TRBJ2-2	CASSQGQGWYTGELFF